These 19 T cell receptor beta chains originate from one sample sequenced in a study of graft-versus-host responses after intestinal transplantation. Once graft tissue had been processed, intraepithelial and lamina propria lymphocytes were released. The protocol was immunoSEQ multiplex PCR, while the TCRdb copy is restricted to in-frame clones and leaves out a portion. The sample holds roughly 6,000 clones, 69% seen once. The source was ileum tissue, collected roughly 300 days after intestinal transplant. These receptors were obtained from a human patient who received an intestinal transplant, so some T cells may come from the graft donor.

The chain has TRBV11-3 and TRBJ2-1; 12 nucleotides line up with TRBD2. The CDR3 covers 15 residues. With V trimmed by 5 bases and J by 6 bases, 5 bases remained unmatched. Germline V gives CDR1 SGHNT, CDR2 YENEEA. CDR3 sequence reads: CASSLLAGGGNEQFF. In DNA form, the CDR3 reads TGTGCCAGCAGCCTACTAGCGGGAGGAGGCAATGAGCAGTTCTTC.

This rearrangement joins TRBV9 to TRBJ2-7, with TRBD2 matching 12 bases. V gave up 4 bases and J gave up 2 bases; unmatched junction bases: 7. CDR3 length: 16 amino acids. Germline V lookup: CDR1 SGDLS, CDR2 YYNGEE. CDR3 sequence (DNA): TGTGCCAGCAGCCCGGGACTAGCGGGTTTCCCCTACGAGCAGTACTTC. Translation gives CASSPGLAGFPYEQYF.

This chain joins TRBV19 and TRBJ2-5; TRBD2 agrees at 13 bases. CDR1 and CDR2 (germline): LNHDA, SQIVND (reference sequence). The CDR3 is 18 residues long. V shed 5 bases, J shed 5 bases, and the junction held 14 bases outside the gene matches. The CDR3: CASSERTSGSSSRETQYF. CDR3 DNA: TGTGCCAGTAGTGAAAGGACTAGCGGGAGTTCGTCTAGGGAGACCCAGTACTTC.

This CDR3 reads CASSDLNTEAFF. For the CDR3, the DNA is TGCGCCAGCAGTGACCTGAACACTGAAGCTTTCTTT. The gene calls are TRBV10-2 and TRBJ1-1, with no clear D. The CDR3 totals 12 residues. Trimming cost V 3 bases and J 0 bases, with 2 bases left between them. Germline V lookup: CDR1 WSHSY, CDR2 SAAADI.

V and J are TRBV7-9 and TRBJ1-2, with D possibly matching TRBD1 (5 bases). The V gene lost 4 bases and the J gene lost 3 bases, with 12 bases spanning the gap. Germline CDR1 and CDR2: SEHNR and FQNEAQ (reference sequence). The CDR3 is 14 residues long. The CDR3 nucleotides are TGTGCCAGCAGCTCCGATAGACAGTACTATGGCTACACCTTC. It yields the protein CASSSDRQYYGYTF.

This chain uses TRBV5-1 with TRBJ2-3; no clear D. Germline assignment: CDR1 SGHRS and CDR2 YFSETQ. Trimming stripped 3 bases from V and 2 bases from J, with 13 bases between. The CDR3 loop spans 15 amino acids. CDR3 DNA sequence: TGCGCCAGCAGCTCGGTAGGCGGATCCACAGATACGCAGTATTTT. Protein sequence: CASSSVGGSTDTQYF.

V and J are TRBV11-2 and TRBJ2-2; D is possibly TRBD1 or TRBD2 (5 bases each). Germline CDR1 reads SGHAT; CDR2 reads FQNNGV. There are 15 residues in the CDR3. V lost 2 bases and J 4 bases, leaving 11 bases between the germline ends. Written as DNA, the CDR3 is TGTGCCAGCAGCTTACCCGGGGCGGGCACCGGGGAGCTGTTTTTT. This translates into CASSLPGAGTGELFF. Variable domain in full (rest from reference TRBV11-2 and TRBJ2-2): EAGVAQSPRYKIIEKRQSVAFWCNPISGHATLYWYQQILGQGPKLLIQFQNNGVVDDSQLPKDRFSAERLKGVDSTLKIQPAKLEDSAVYLCASSLPGAGTGELFFGEGSRLTVL.

V and J are TRBV11-3 and TRBJ2-2, with 8 bases fitting TRBD2. V gave up 4 bases and J gave up 0 bases; unmatched junction bases: 13. The CDR3 spans 19 residues. Germline V gives CDR1 SGHNT, CDR2 YENEEA. The DNA for the CDR3 is TGTGCCAGCAGCTCAGCGGTCTTAGCGGGGTTAACGAACACCGGGGAGCTGTTTTTT. Translating gives CASSSAVLAGLTNTGELFF.

This clone occurred a few times. V and J are TRBV30 and TRBJ2-6, with TRBD1 identical over 8 bases. The V and J ends lost 2 bases and 2 bases, in that order; junction bases with no gene match: 5. The germline V gene encodes CDR1 GTSNPN and CDR2 SVGIG (reference sequence). This CDR3 has 16 amino acids. CDR3 sequence reads: CAWSSQGAAGANVLTF. The DNA of the CDR3 is TGTGCCTGGAGTAGTCAGGGGGCGGCTGGGGCCAACGTCCTGACTTTC.

The CDR3 DNA follows: TGTGCCAGCAGCCGACAGGGGGCGAACACCGGGGAGCTGTTTTTT. Translating gives CASSRQGANTGELFF. The V call is TRBV7-2, the J call TRBJ2-2; 9 bases line up with TRBD1. The CDR3 is made up of 15 amino acids. With V trimmed by 5 bases and J by 0 bases, 1 base remained unmatched. Germline CDR1 is SGHTA and CDR2 is FQGNSA.

This clone was seen a handful of times. This chain connects TRBV7-9 to TRBJ1-1; D might be TRBD1 (6 bases). Trimming removed 4 bases at V and 1 base at J, with 10 bases between. CDR3 length equals 14 residues. The germline CDR1 and CDR2 sequences are SEHNR and FQNEAQ (reference sequence). The CDR3 nucleotides read TGTGCCAGCAGCTCGGACAGAAGGAACACTGAAGCTTTCTTT. It codes for CASSSDRRNTEAFF.

This sequence joins TRBV4-3 and TRBJ2-1; 11 positions match TRBD1. J was trimmed by 3 bases and V by 0 bases; bases with no gene match: 1. Germline V gives CDR1 LGHNA, CDR2 YSLEER. The CDR3 covers 16 residues. As DNA, the CDR3 is TGCGCCAGCAGCCAAGATGGGACAGGGGGCTACAATGAGCAGTTCTTC. Protein product: CASSQDGTGGYNEQFF.

This clone occurred once. V usage is TRBV7-2 and J usage is TRBJ2-3; 12 bases match TRBD2. Trimming at V came to 5 bases and at J to 7 bases, leaving 7 bases not matched to a gene. Germline values: CDR1 SGHTA, CDR2 FQGNSA. The CDR3 extends over 15 amino acids. CDR3 DNA: TGTGCCAGCAGCCCCCGCACTAGCGGGAGGAATACGCAGTATTTT. This sequence encodes CASSPRTSGRNTQYF. Based on the CDR3 plus reference TRBV7-2 and TRBJ2-3, the full variable domain is GAGVSQSPSNKVTEKGKDVELRCDPISGHTALYWYRQSLGQGLEFLIYFQGNSAPDKSGLPSDRFSAERTGGSVSTLTIQRTQQEDSAVYLCASSPRTSGRNTQYFGPGTRLTVL.

The DNA of the CDR3 is TGCGCCAGCAGCTTAAAAGAAGCAGGAGGATTTTCGGCCAAAAACATTCAGTACTTC. Its protein product is CASSLKEAGGFSAKNIQYF. The chain links TRBV5-1 to TRBJ2-4; perhaps TRBD2 as D (5 bases). Trimming left V 2 bases short and J 1 base short, with 22 bases between. Per the germline V gene, CDR1 is SGHRS and CDR2 is YFSETQ. This CDR3 spans 19 amino acids. The full variable domain, completed using reference TRBV5-1 and TRBJ2-4, is KAGVTQTPRYLIKTRGQQVTLSCSPISGHRSVSWYQQTPGQGLQFLFEYFSETQRNKGNFPGRFSGRQFSNSRSEMNVSTLELGDSALYLCASSLKEAGGFSAKNIQYFGAGTRLSVL.

The rearrangement links TRBV5-1 to TRBJ2-2; a weak D match, TRBD1 (6 bases). Germline loops: CDR1 SGHRS, CDR2 YFSETQ. The CDR3 extends over 16 amino acids. V lost 4 bases to trimming and J lost 4 bases, with 17 bases between them. CDR3 sequence reads: CASSATTGSATGELFF. The CDR3 DNA follows: TGCGCCAGCAGCGCAACAACAGGGAGTGCCACCGGGGAGCTGTTTTTT.

The rearrangement uses TRBV7-3 and TRBJ2-1; the match to TRBD1 covers 9 bases. CDR3 length equals 18 residues. The germline V gene has CDR1 SGHTA and CDR2 FQGTGA. The trim removed 1 base at V and 2 bases at J, leaving 9 bases unmatched. The chain's CDR3 is CASSLSPPGTGPYNEQFF. CDR3 nucleotide sequence: TGTGCCAGCAGCTTAAGCCCCCCCGGGACAGGGCCCTACAATGAGCAGTTCTTC.

The chain combines TRBV7-9 with TRBJ1-5; TRBD1 is a possible D gene (5 bases). The V end was cut by 7 bases, the J end by 5 bases, with 12 bases between. The CDR3 covers 13 residues. From germline, CDR1 is SEHNR and CDR2 FQNEAQ (reference sequence). CDR3 nucleotide sequence: TGTGCCAGCACCCCCGGGGGGGATCAGCCCCAGCATTTT. The encoded protein is CASTPGGDQPQHF.

The table lists this clone with a few counts. V is TRBV7-4 and J is TRBJ2-1, with 8 bases matching TRBD2. V trimming: 1 base; J trimming: 8 bases; junction bases outside the gene matches: 22. Germline V CDR1 and CDR2: SGHVT, SQSDAQ. The CDR3 runs to 20 residues. CDR3 coding DNA: TGTGCCAGCAGCTTAGTTCGCCGCCCGGGACTAGTCGGAAAGGGCGATGAGCAGTTCTTC. It specifies CASSLVRRPGLVGKGDEQFF. Variable domain in full (rest from reference TRBV7-4 and TRBJ2-1): GAGVSQSPRYKVAKRGRDVALRCDSISGHVTLYWYRQTLGQGSEVLTYSQSDAQRDKSGRPSGRFSAERPERSVSTLKIQRTEQGDSAVYLCASSLVRRPGLVGKGDEQFFGPGTRLTVL.

This chain connects TRBV19 to TRBJ2-1; 8 bases are shared with TRBD2. This CDR3 contains 15 residues. The germline gives CDR1 LNHDA, CDR2 SQIVND (reference sequence). The junction had 8 bases not matched to a gene; V was cut back by 2 bases and J by 8 bases. CDR3 nucleotide sequence: TGTGCCAGTAGTATATCTAGCGGGTGGTTCGATGAGCAGTTCTTC. Its protein is CASSISSGWFDEQFF.